Below, 10 T cell receptor beta chains from the same sample are listed, as sequenced in a study of blood T cells in healthy people across ages. Using a J-beta primer mix together with a sample-barcoded 5' primer, a second PCR was run for about 6 to 11 cycles. A single record per CDR3 protein comes from TCRdb applying MiXCR to the 5' RACE reads. The profile covers more than 500,000 distinct CDR3 sequences, with roughly 28% appearing a single time and under 20% taken by the ten largest. Material: blood. The receptors stem from a woman aged 70-85 years in good health.

This chain links TRBV7-3 with TRBJ2-3; the D gene could be TRBD1 or TRBD2 (5 bases each). The CDR3 has 15 amino acids. Germline V gives CDR1 SGHTA, CDR2 FQGTGA. Deletions cut 3 bases from V and 3 bases from J, with 13 bases between. The DNA of the CDR3 is TGTGCCAGCAGCTTGAGCGGACAAATGACAGATACGCAGTATTTT. It translates to CASSLSGQMTDTQYF.

The chain couples TRBV4-2 to TRBJ1-6; D not resolved. Germline V gene data show CDR1 as LGHNA and CDR2 as YNFKEQ. V lost 0 bases and J 7 bases, leaving 13 bases between the germline ends. The CDR3 totals 16 residues. The CDR3 protein is CASSQDVAPGNSPLHF. In DNA, the CDR3 is TGTGCCAGCAGCCAAGATGTAGCCCCTGGGAATTCACCCCTCCACTTT.

This clonotype was observed a few times. The chain has TRBV7-9 and TRBJ1-1, with D perhaps matching TRBD1 (6 bases). CDR1 and CDR2 from the germline V gene are SEHNR and FQNEAQ (reference sequence). The CDR3 is 15 amino acids. The germline V and J ends were trimmed by 5 bases and 0 bases, with 13 bases remaining between them. Written as DNA, the CDR3 is TGTGCCAGCAGCCCACAGGGTCCTATGAACACTGAAGCTTTCTTT. It translates to CASSPQGPMNTEAFF.

The table lists this clonotype with a few counts. The germline gene is not matched at one end of the junction; a read error may be the cause. The V gene is TRBV6-5, the J gene TRBJ2-7; the D is unclear. CDR1 is MNHEY, CDR2 SVGAGI, per germline. This CDR3 has 14 residues. CDR3 sequence (DNA): TGTGCCAACAGTTACCTCGGCCACTCCTACGAGCAGTACTTC. It translates to CANSYLGHSYEQYF.

This clonotype was picked up a small number of times. The V call is TRBV9, the J call TRBJ1-2; perhaps TRBD1 as D (6 bases). CDR1 SGDLS and CDR2 YYNGEE come from the germline V gene. The CDR3 is 14 residues long. V was trimmed by 4 bases and J by 4 bases, leaving 14 bases between them. The CDR3 bases are TGTGCCAGCAGCTACGGGGGCGGAGGCTATGGCTACACCTTC. Amino acid sequence: CASSYGGGGYGYTF.

This clonotype was picked up a small number of times. This rearrangement joins TRBV30 to TRBJ1-1; D is possibly TRBD1 (6 bases). The CDR3 has 14 residues. Per the germline V gene, CDR1 is GTSNPN and CDR2 is SVGIG (reference sequence). Trimming left V 5 bases short and J 1 base short, with 14 bases between. The chain's CDR3 is CAWENRVRNTEAFF. The CDR3 DNA sequence: TGTGCCTGGGAGAACAGGGTCCGGAACACTGAAGCTTTCTTT.

This sequence joins TRBV7-2 and TRBJ2-2, with 9 bases lining up with TRBD2. J was trimmed by 5 bases and V by 6 bases; bases with no gene match: 10. This CDR3 is built from 16 residues. Germline V lookup: CDR1 SGHTA, CDR2 FQGNSA. The CDR3 sequence: CASSLLAGAMTGELFF. The DNA for the CDR3 is TGTGCCAGCAGTCTTTTAGCGGGGGCGATGACCGGGGAGCTGTTTTTT.

The chain is built from TRBV5-1 and TRBJ2-5; D might be TRBD2 (6 bases). The CDR3 has 14 residues. The V end lost 5 bases, the J end lost 4 bases, and 15 bases lay between the germline ends. CDR1 and CDR2 (germline): SGHRS, YFSETQ. This CDR3 is CASSPGPAGETQYF. The CDR3 region has the DNA TGCGCCAGCAGTCCTGGTCCAGCGGGAGAGACCCAGTACTTC.

Concerning this clonotype itself: The conserved final phenylalanine or tryptophan is absent from the CDR3, which likely points to a read error. The CDR3 sequence is CASKDRANTGELFL. DNA of the CDR3: TGTGCCAGCAAGGACAGGGCGAACACCGGGGAGCTGTTTTTG. The rearrangement joins TRBV6-6 to TRBJ2-2; TRBD1 matches 8 bases. V lost 7 bases and J lost 0; bases outside the gene matches: 1. The CDR3 is made up of 14 amino acids. CDR1 is MNHNY and CDR2 is SVGAGI in the germline V gene (reference sequence).

V is TRBV4-1 and J is TRBJ1-4, with D unresolved. The germline V and J ends were trimmed by 0 bases and 10 bases, with 6 bases remaining between them. Germline values: CDR1 MGHRA, CDR2 YSYEKL. The CDR3 loop spans 12 amino acids. CDR3 bases: TGCGCCAGCAGCCAAGATCTTGGAAAACTGTTTTTT. Translation gives CASSQDLGKLFF.